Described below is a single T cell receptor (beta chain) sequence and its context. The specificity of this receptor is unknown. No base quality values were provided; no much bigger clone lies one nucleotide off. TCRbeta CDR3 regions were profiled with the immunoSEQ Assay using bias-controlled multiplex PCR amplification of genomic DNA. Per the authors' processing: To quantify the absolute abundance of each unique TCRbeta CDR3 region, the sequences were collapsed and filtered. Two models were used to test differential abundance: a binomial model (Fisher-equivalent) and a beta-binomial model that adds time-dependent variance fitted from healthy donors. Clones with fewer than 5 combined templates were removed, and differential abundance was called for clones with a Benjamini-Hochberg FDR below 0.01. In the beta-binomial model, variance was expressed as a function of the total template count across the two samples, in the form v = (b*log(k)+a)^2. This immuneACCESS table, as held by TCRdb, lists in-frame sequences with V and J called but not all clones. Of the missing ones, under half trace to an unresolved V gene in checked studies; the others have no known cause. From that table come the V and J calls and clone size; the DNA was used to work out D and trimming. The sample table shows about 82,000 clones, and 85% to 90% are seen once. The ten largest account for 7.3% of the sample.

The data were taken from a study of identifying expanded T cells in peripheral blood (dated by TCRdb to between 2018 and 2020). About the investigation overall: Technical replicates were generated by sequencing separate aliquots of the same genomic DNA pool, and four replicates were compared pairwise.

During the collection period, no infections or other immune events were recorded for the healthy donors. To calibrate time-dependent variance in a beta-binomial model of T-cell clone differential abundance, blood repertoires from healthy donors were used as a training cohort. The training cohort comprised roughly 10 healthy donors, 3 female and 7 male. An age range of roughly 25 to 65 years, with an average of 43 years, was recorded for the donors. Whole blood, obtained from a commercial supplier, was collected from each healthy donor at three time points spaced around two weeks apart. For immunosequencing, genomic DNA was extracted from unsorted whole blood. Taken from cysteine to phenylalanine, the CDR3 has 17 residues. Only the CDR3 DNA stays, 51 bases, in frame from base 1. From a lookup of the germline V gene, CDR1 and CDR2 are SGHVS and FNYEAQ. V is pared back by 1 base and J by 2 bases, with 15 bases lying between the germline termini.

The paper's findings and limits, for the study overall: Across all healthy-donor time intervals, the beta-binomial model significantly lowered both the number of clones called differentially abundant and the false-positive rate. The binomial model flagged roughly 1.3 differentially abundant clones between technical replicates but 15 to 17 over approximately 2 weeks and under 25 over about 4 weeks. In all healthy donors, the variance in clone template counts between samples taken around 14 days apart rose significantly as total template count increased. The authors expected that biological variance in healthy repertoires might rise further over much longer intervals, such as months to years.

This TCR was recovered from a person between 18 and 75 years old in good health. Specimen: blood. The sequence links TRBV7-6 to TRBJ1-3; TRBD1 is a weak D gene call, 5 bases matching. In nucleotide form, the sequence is TGTGCCAGCAGCTTAGGAGTAGGGGACTCGACTGGAAACACCATATATTTT. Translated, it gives CASSLGVGDSTGNTIYF.